This record covers a single T cell receptor (beta chain). This may come from a read error, since a much larger clone is one base off. TCRbeta libraries were built with three rounds of nested PCR, modified from ARM-PCR. Using its own MiXCR run on the multiplex PCR reads, TCRdb lists one record per CDR3 protein. Counted here are about 90,000 distinct CDR3 sequences, 61% occurring once; the ten biggest clones make up roughly 15%. RNA was extracted from bulk tissue without any cell sorting. The germline V gene has CDR1 MNHEY and CDR2 SVGAGI. The CDR3 loop spans 13 amino acids. Trimming stripped 6 bases from V and 1 base from J, with 7 bases between. The data were taken from a study of tumor and adjacent non-tumor tissue in lung cancer.

V usage is TRBV6-5 and J usage is TRBJ1-5; D is ambiguous. Sequenced sample: lung tumor tissue. The receptor's source is a man in his 70s with non-small cell lung cancer. The CDR3 spells CASRTKSNQPQHF. Here the CDR3 DNA reads TGTGCCAGCAGGACCAAAAGCAATCAGCCCCAGCATTTT.